This passage covers 6 T cell receptor beta chains from one sample sequenced in a study of CD8 T cells in ankylosing spondylitis. TCRdb passed the 5' RACE reads through MiXCR, listing each CDR3 protein once. This table holds under 250,000 distinct CDR3 sequences, 30% to 40% found once. Specimen: blood, either unsorted or a sorted T cell fraction (not recorded which). Receptors were obtained from a male donor with ankylosing spondylitis or in good health (not recorded which).

This clonotype was recorded a few times. The chain carries TRBV12-3 or TRBV12-4 and TRBJ2-7, with D tentatively TRBD1 (6 bases). The length of the CDR3 is 14 residues. The ends were cut back, 6 bases at V and 0 bases at J, with 12 bases in the middle. DNA for the CDR3: TGTGCCAGCAGGGCCGGGACAAGCTCCTACGAGCAGTACTTC. As protein: CASRAGTSSYEQYF.

The gene calls are TRBV7-9 and TRBJ1-1, with TRBD1 matching over 9 bases. The J segment lost 1 base and the V segment lost 5 bases, leaving 5 bases of the junction unmatched. The CDR3 is 15 residues long. Per the germline V gene, CDR1 is SEHNR and CDR2 is FQNEAQ (reference sequence). CDR3 sequence: CASSPDRGSNTEAFF. CDR3 bases: TGTGCCAGCAGCCCGGACAGGGGATCGAACACTGAAGCTTTCTTT. Full variable domain (missing parts from reference TRBV7-9 and TRBJ1-1): DTGVSQNPRHKITKRGQNVTFRCDPISEHNRLYWYRQTLGQGPEFLTYFQNEAQLEKSRLLSDRFSAERPKGSFSTLEIQRTEQGDSAMYLCASSPDRGSNTEAFFGQGTRLTVV.

At least ten counts were recorded for this clonotype. The chain combines TRBV29-1 with TRBJ1-2, with 9 bases identical to TRBD1. CDR3 length equals 13 residues. Unmatched junction bases numbered 6, after V lost 7 bases and J lost 3 bases. Germline CDR1 and CDR2: SQVTM and ANQGSEA. The CDR3: CSAPGQGDYGYTF. CDR3 bases: TGCAGCGCCCCGGGACAGGGTGACTATGGCTACACCTTC.

The V call is TRBV27, the J call TRBJ2-7; D unresolved. V lost 5 bases and J lost 3, with 20 bases in between. Germline lookup yields CDR1 MNHEY and CDR2 SMNVEV (reference sequence). This CDR3 contains 16 residues. The CDR3 protein is CASSPLLGSEIYEQYF. CDR3 nucleotides: TGTGCCAGCAGTCCGCTCCTTGGCAGTGAGATCTACGAGCAGTACTTC.

This clonotype was seen only a few times. The V call is TRBV20-1, the J call TRBJ1-6; no reliable D call. The V end lost 0 bases, the J end lost 14 bases, and 20 bases lay between the germline ends. This CDR3 is 15 amino acids long. Per germline, CDR1 DFQATT and CDR2 SNEGSKA (reference sequence). The CDR3 region has the DNA TGCAGTGCTAGAGATCCGAGGACGGCCGTTCGGTCCCTCCACTTT. This gives the protein CSARDPRTAVRSLHF.

V gene TRBV20-1 combines with J gene TRBJ1-3, with D uncertain. Looked up from germline, CDR1 is DFQATT and CDR2 is SNEGSKA (reference sequence). The CDR3 is 15 amino acids. V was cut by 0 bases and J by 0 bases, with 9 bases left in between. CDR3 nucleotide sequence: TGCAGTGCTAGAGAGACGGGAAGCTCTGGAAACACCATATATTTT. Protein product: CSARETGSSGNTIYF.